Presented here are 24 T cell receptor beta chains from one specimen sequenced in a study of cytotoxic CD8 clonotypes in ibrutinib-treated CLL. Sequencing used immunoSEQ multiplex PCR; TCRdb keeps in-frame clones, though not all of them. This table has around 250,000 clones, about three quarters appearing once. The specimen comprised PBMCs, sampled after 24 months of ibrutinib treatment. The receptor source for this set is a human donor with chronic lymphocytic leukemia.

The chain uses TRBV7-6 and TRBJ1-1; D is unclear. This CDR3 region has 13 residues. Between the trimmed V and J ends, which lost 3 bases and 8 bases, there was a span of 13 bases. Germline assignment: CDR1 SGHVS and CDR2 FNYEAQ. In nucleotides, the CDR3 is TGTGCCAGCAGCTTTACCTCCGGGGTAGAAGCTTTCTTT. Translating gives CASSFTSGVEAFF.

The V gene is TRBV29-1, the J gene TRBJ2-7; TRBD1 aligns across 9 bases. This CDR3 contains 13 residues. The V and J ends lost 4 bases and 5 bases, in that order; junction bases with no gene match: 6. Germline values: CDR1 SQVTM, CDR2 ANQGSEA. The CDR3, as DNA: TGCAGCGTTGTCCTGGACAGGGGACACGAGCAGTACTTC. The encoded protein is CSVVLDRGHEQYF.

This clone was observed a few times. V is TRBV28 and J is TRBJ1-2; maybe TRBD1 (6 bases). This CDR3 is built from 14 residues. V was shortened by 5 bases and J by 7 bases, with 17 bases between the two germline ends. CDR1 and CDR2 from the germline V gene are MDHEN and SYDVKM. CDR3 sequence reads: CASSLWGQNLGYTF. CDR3 sequence (DNA): TGTGCCAGCAGTCTGTGGGGACAAAATCTTGGCTACACCTTC.

The chain recombines TRBV14 with TRBJ2-7; either TRBD1 or TRBD2 may fit D (5 bases each). The CDR3 has 16 residues. V was shortened by 1 base and J by 9 bases, with 22 bases between the two germline ends. The germline V gene encodes CDR1 SGHDN and CDR2 FVKESK. The CDR3 bases are TGTGCCAGCAGCCAAGTCCTCGGGACGGCCTCAGCGGTGCAGTACTTC. It yields the protein CASSQVLGTASAVQYF.

V and J are TRBV4-3 and TRBJ2-7; the D is unclear. The CDR3 contains 13 residues. V lost 1 base to trimming and J lost 8 bases, with 12 bases between them. Germline CDR1 reads LGHNA; CDR2 reads YSLEER. This CDR3 reads CASSQGKGRQQYF. In nucleotides, the CDR3 is TGCGCCAGCAGCCAAGGGAAAGGACGGCAGCAGTACTTC.

The V and J genes are TRBV7-9 and TRBJ2-5; D ambiguous. Germline-derived CDR1 and CDR2 are SEHNR and FQNEAQ (reference sequence). Trimming took off 3 bases at V and 1 base at J, with 9 bases between the two ends. The CDR3 has 14 residues. CDR3 region: CASSFLGLQETQYF. The CDR3 region has the DNA TGTGCCAGCAGCTTCTTGGGTCTCCAAGAGACCCAGTACTTC. Full variable domain (rest looked up from reference TRBV7-9 and TRBJ2-5): DTGVSQNPRHKITKRGQNVTFRCDPISEHNRLYWYRQTLGQGPEFLTYFQNEAQLEKSRLLSDRFSAERPKGSFSTLEIQRTEQGDSAMYLCASSFLGLQETQYFGPGTRLLVL.

The V gene is TRBV19, the J gene TRBJ1-2; D unresolved. Germline CDR1 and CDR2: LNHDA and SQIVND (reference sequence). V lost 6 bases and J 6 bases, leaving 11 bases between the germline ends. This CDR3 is 12 amino acids long. CDR3 region: CASSQAGHGYTF. The CDR3 region has the DNA TGTGCCAGTAGCCAGGCGGGCCATGGCTACACCTTC.

The rearrangement joins TRBV7-9 to TRBJ2-1; D unclear. The germline V gene encodes CDR1 SEHNR and CDR2 FQNEAQ (reference sequence). Trimming took 5 bases from V and 5 from J, leaving 4 bases between them. The CDR3 contains 11 residues. CDR3 in DNA: TGTGCCAGCAGCAGACACAATGAGCAGTTCTTC. Protein product: CASSRHNEQFF.

This chain joins TRBV13 and TRBJ2-1, with TRBD1 matching 7 bases. Per germline, CDR1 PRHDT and CDR2 FYEKMQ (reference sequence). The CDR3 has 15 residues. The trim removed 4 bases at V and 3 bases at J, leaving 6 bases unmatched. The CDR3 here is CASSSQGLDYNEQFF. The DNA of the CDR3 is TGTGCCAGCAGCTCACAGGGGTTAGACTACAATGAGCAGTTCTTC.

The genes are TRBV28 and TRBJ2-3; no clear D. V dropped 3 bases and J dropped 6 bases, with 4 bases sitting between them. Germline CDR1 and CDR2: MDHEN and SYDVKM. The CDR3 loop spans 11 amino acids. Written as DNA, the CDR3 is TGTGCCAGCAGTTTCATCGATACGCAGTATTTT. Translation gives CASSFIDTQYF.

This clone has only one observation. The V call is TRBV6-5, the J call TRBJ2-1, with D perhaps TRBD2 (5 bases). V was clipped by 9 bases and J by 0 bases, with 12 bases between them. Germline CDR1 and CDR2: MNHEY and SVGAGI. The CDR3 covers 14 residues. CDR3 in amino acids: CASGVGSSYNEQFF. DNA for the CDR3: TGTGCCAGTGGAGTGGGGAGCTCCTACAATGAGCAGTTCTTC.

This clone has a handful of counts. V is TRBV4-2 and J is TRBJ2-2; a possible D gene is TRBD1 (6 bases). V lost 5 bases to trimming and J lost 3 bases, with 13 bases between them. The V gene's germline CDR1 is LGHNA and CDR2 YNFKEQ. The length of the CDR3 is 15 residues. The CDR3 loop is CASSGEQGHTGELFF. The CDR3 DNA follows: TGTGCCAGCAGCGGAGAACAGGGCCACACCGGGGAGCTGTTTTTT.

The CDR3 reads CASSGTSGNEQFF. The CDR3 DNA reads as TGTGCCAGCAGCGGGACTAGCGGCAATGAGCAGTTCTTC. The gene calls are TRBV6-6 and TRBJ2-1, with TRBD2 identical over 11 bases. The V and J ends lost 6 bases and 6 bases, in that order; junction bases with no gene match: 1. The CDR3 runs to 13 residues. CDR1 is MNHNY, CDR2 SVGAGI, per germline (reference sequence).

The CDR3 region is CASSVSGTLSSNQPQHF. CDR3 sequence (DNA): TGTGCCAGCAGCGTATCCGGGACGCTTTCTAGCAATCAGCCCCAGCATTTT. The V call is TRBV5-4, the J call TRBJ1-5; TRBD1 is a possible D gene (5 bases). Between the trimmed V and J ends, which lost 4 bases and 0 bases, there was a span of 17 bases. In germline, CDR1 is SGHNT, CDR2 YYREEE (reference sequence). CDR3 length: 17 amino acids.

This chain uses TRBV27 with TRBJ1-2; D call uncertain. Trimming removed 2 bases at V and 5 bases at J, with 9 bases between. The germline V gene has CDR1 MNHEY and CDR2 SMNVEV (reference sequence). This CDR3 region has 13 residues. DNA of the CDR3: TGTGCCAGCAGTTTACAACCAGCTTATGGCTACACCTTC. Translation: CASSLQPAYGYTF.

This clone was counted only a few times. The J gene is TRBJ1-2, the V gene TRBV5-5; tentative D call: TRBD1 (5 bases). Germline CDR1 reads SGHKS; CDR2 reads YYEKEE (reference sequence). Trimming removed 1 base at V and 6 bases at J, with 16 bases between. The CDR3 totals 15 residues. The DNA of the CDR3 is TGTGCCAGCAGCTTGAGGGGTTTTTTTGAGGATGGCTACACCTTC. Translated, it gives CASSLRGFFEDGYTF.

V usage is TRBV7-8 and J usage is TRBJ2-3; TRBD1 agrees at 9 bases. Germline-derived CDR1 and CDR2 are SGHVS and FQNEAQ. V trimming: 9 bases; J trimming: 5 bases; junction bases outside the gene matches: 6. The CDR3 consists of 13 residues. CDR3 nucleotide sequence: TGTGCCAGGACGGGACAGGGAGAAGATACGCAGTATTTT. Its protein is CARTGQGEDTQYF. Filled out from reference TRBV7-8 and TRBJ2-3, the complete variable domain reads GAGVSQSPRYKVAKRGQDVALRCDPISGHVSLFWYQQALGQGPEFLTYFQNEAQLDKSGLPSDRFFAERPEGSVSTLKIQRTQQEDSAVYLCARTGQGEDTQYFGPGTRLTVL.

V and J are TRBV29-1 and TRBJ2-7; weak D call: TRBD1 (6 bases). The CDR3 loop spans 14 amino acids. Germline loops: CDR1 SQVTM, CDR2 ANQGSEA. With 2 bases removed from V and 3 bases from J, the gap between germline ends came to 14 bases. The DNA of the CDR3 is TGCAGCGTTGAAAACCGGGACACCGACTACGAGCAGTACTTC. It yields the protein CSVENRDTDYEQYF.

This CDR3 is CSVARDEWNTEAFF. CDR3 coding DNA: TGCAGCGTTGCCCGGGACGAGTGGAACACTGAAGCTTTCTTT. V is TRBV29-1 and J is TRBJ1-1; weak D call: TRBD1 (5 bases). V was clipped by 4 bases and J by 1 base, with 13 bases between them. This CDR3 comprises 14 residues. CDR1 SQVTM and CDR2 ANQGSEA come from the germline V gene. Combining the CDR3 with reference TRBV29-1 and TRBJ1-1 gives the whole variable domain SAVISQKPSRDICQRGTSLTIQCQVDSQVTMMFWYRQQPGQSLTLIATANQGSEATYESGFVIDKFPISRPNLTFSTLTVSNMSPEDSSIYLCSVARDEWNTEAFFGQGTRLTVV.

The chain combines TRBV11-2 with TRBJ2-7; tentative D call: TRBD2 (6 bases). Trimming left V 5 bases short and J 0 bases short, with 14 bases between. CDR1 and CDR2 (germline): SGHAT, FQNNGV. The CDR3 spans 15 residues. The CDR3 bases are TGTGCCAGCAGCCCCCTAGGCGGGATCTCCTACGAGCAGTACTTC. Amino acids: CASSPLGGISYEQYF.

The V call is TRBV5-1, the J call TRBJ1-1, with D possibly matching TRBD1 (5 bases). Germline CDR1 is SGHRS and CDR2 is YFSETQ. V lost 1 base, J lost 3 bases, and 13 bases lay in between. CDR3 length: 15 residues. The CDR3 is CASSLFRAGDTEAFF. The CDR3 DNA sequence: TGCGCCAGCAGCTTGTTCAGGGCGGGGGACACTGAAGCTTTCTTT.

J is TRBJ2-1 and V is TRBV2; tentative D call: TRBD1 (6 bases). The germline V gene has CDR1 SNHLY and CDR2 FYNNEI. This CDR3 contains 15 residues. With 4 bases removed from V and 9 bases from J, the gap between germline ends came to 19 bases. The CDR3 region is CASSGTEGGWAEQFF. The CDR3 DNA reads TGTGCCAGCAGTGGGACAGAAGGTGGTTGGGCTGAGCAGTTCTTC. The whole variable domain, filled in from reference TRBV2 and TRBJ2-1, reads EPEVTQTPSHQVTQMGQEVILRCVPISNHLYFYWYRQILGQKVEFLVSFYNNEISEKSEIFDDQFSVERPDGSNFTLKIRSTKLEDSAMYFCASSGTEGGWAEQFFGPGTRLTVL.

V and J are TRBV7-6 and TRBJ2-7, with 7 positions matching TRBD2. The V segment lost 8 bases and the J segment 4 bases; nucleotides outside the gene matches: 8. This CDR3 comprises 13 residues. Germline-derived CDR1 and CDR2 are SGHVS and FNYEAQ. The CDR3 DNA sequence: TGTGCCAGCGGGAGGGGCAAGGGGTACGAGCAGTACTTC. Protein sequence: CASGRGKGYEQYF.

The rearrangement links TRBV6-5 to TRBJ1-5, with 9 bases aligning to TRBD1. Germline CDR1 and CDR2: MNHEY and SVGAGI. Unmatched junction bases numbered 6, after V lost 6 bases and J lost 6 bases. The CDR3 consists of 14 residues. For the CDR3, the DNA is TGTGCCAGCAGCCTGGACAGGGGTTTTCAGCCCCAGCATTTT. It yields the protein CASSLDRGFQPQHF.